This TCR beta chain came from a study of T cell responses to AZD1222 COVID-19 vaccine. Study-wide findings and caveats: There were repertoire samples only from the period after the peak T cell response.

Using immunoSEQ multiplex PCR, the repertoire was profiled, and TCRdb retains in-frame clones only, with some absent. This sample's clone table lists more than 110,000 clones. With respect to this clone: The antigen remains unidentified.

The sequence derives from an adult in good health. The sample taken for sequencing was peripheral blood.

The CDR3 bases are TGTGCCAGCAGCAGTATGCCGACTGAAGCTTTCTTT. Its protein is CASSSMPTEAFF. This chain joins TRBV5-4 and TRBJ1-1; D uncertain. The CDR3 has 12 amino acids. Germline V gene lookup returns CDR1 SGHNT and CDR2 YYREEE (reference sequence). V lost 4 bases and J lost 5, with 9 bases in between. The whole variable domain, filled in from reference TRBV5-4 and TRBJ1-1, reads ETGVTQSPTHLIKTRGQQVTLRCSSQSGHNTVSWYQQALGQGPQFIFQYYREEENGRGNFPPRFSGLQFPNYSSELNVNALELDDSALYLCASSSMPTEAFFGQGTRLTVV.